This T cell receptor beta chain was profiled in a study of human T cells and chemical hapten exposure. Overall study: Predominantly women, the patients had alopecia areata, totalis or universalis.

To note about this clonotype: Its cognate antigen is unknown.

The study's findings and limits: Versus controls, significantly more large CDR3 similarity clusters arose from expanded TCRs.

V was clipped by 8 bases and J by 1 base, with 16 bases between them. CDR3 length: 15 residues. TCRdb reprocessed the RACE reads with MiXCR, giving one entry per CDR3 protein. The sample shows about 74,000 distinct CDR3 sequences, approximately 35% of them seen only once. Regarding time point: patch test 1, 2 weeks after DPC sensitization. Stated treatment: therapeutic diphenylcyclopropenone sensitization with weekly scalp DPC. This receptor was identified in a man aged 40-55 years with alopecia areata. Some clones in this sample may be carry-over from other donors' samples. This chain uses TRBV12-3 or TRBV12-4 with TRBJ2-3; D assignment may be TRBD1 or TRBD2 (5 bases each). This specimen was whole blood, taken in connection with sensitization to the hapten diphenylcyclopropenone (DPC). The CDR3 is CASHPRGRGTDTQYF. The DNA of the CDR3 is TGTGCCAGCCATCCCCGGGGCAGGGGCACAGATACGCAGTATTTT.